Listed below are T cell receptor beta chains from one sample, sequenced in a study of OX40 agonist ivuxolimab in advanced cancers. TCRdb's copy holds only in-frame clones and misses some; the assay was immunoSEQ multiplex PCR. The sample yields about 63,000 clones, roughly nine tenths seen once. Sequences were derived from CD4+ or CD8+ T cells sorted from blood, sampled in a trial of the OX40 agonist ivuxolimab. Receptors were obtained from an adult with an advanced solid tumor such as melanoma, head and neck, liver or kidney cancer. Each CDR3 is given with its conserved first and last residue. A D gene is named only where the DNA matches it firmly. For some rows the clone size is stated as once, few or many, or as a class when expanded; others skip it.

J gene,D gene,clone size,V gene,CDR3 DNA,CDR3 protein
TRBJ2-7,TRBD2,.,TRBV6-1,TGTGCCAGCAGTGGTTCTAGCGGGAGTATGGGATACGAGCAGTACTTC,CASSGSSGSMGYEQYF
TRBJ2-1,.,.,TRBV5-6,TGTGCCAGCAGCTGGGGAGTAACGAGCTCCTACAATGAGCAGTTCTTC,CASSWGVTSSYNEQFF
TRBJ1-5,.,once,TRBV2,TGTGCCAGCAAACCTTATAGCAATCAGCCCCAGCATTTT,CASKPYSNQPQHF
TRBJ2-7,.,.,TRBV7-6,TGTGCCAGCAGCTTAGATCCGGGCCGGGTTTTATACGAGCAGTACTTC,CASSLDPGRVLYEQYF
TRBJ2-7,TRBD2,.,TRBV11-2,TGTGCCAGCAGCTTACTTGGGACTAGCGTAACCTACGAGCAGTACTTC,CASSLLGTSVTYEQYF
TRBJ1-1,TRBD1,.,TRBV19,TGTGCCAGTAGTTTGACAGGGGGGGTCACTGAAGCTTTCTTT,CASSLTGGVTEAFF
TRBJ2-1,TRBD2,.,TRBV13,TGTGCCAGCAGCTCTTGGGGGAGCGGGGGGGAGCACAATGAGCAGTTCTTC,CASSSWGSGGEHNEQFF
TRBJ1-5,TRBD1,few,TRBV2,TGTGCCAGCAGTGGAGGGACAGGACGCAATCAGCCCCAGCATTTT,CASSGGTGRNQPQHF
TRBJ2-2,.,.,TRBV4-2,TGTGCCAGCAGCCAATCATTCACCGGGGAGCTGTTTTTT,CASSQSFTGELFF
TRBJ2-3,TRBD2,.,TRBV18,TGTGCCAGCTCACCAGGCGGGAGTCGTACAGATACGCAGTATTTT,CASSPGGSRTDTQYF
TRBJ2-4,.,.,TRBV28,TGTGCCAGCAGTTTTTCCCGCCGAGTGGACATTCAGTACTTC,CASSFSRRVDIQYF
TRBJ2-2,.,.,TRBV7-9,TGTGCCAGCAGCCTCTTGGAGGGGTCGAACACCGGGGAGCTGTTTTTT,CASSLLEGSNTGELFF
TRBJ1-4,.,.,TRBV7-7,TGTGCTAGCAGCCCGGTAAGGGTATTGGATGAAAAACTGTTTTTT,CASSPVRVLDEKLFF
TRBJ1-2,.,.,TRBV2,TGTGCCAGCAGTGAAAGCACCGGGAAGTTTGGCTACACCTTC,CASSESTGKFGYTF
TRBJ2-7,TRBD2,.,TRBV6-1,TGTGCCAGCAGCTCCCCCGGGGGGGGAATCTACGAGCAGTACTTC,CASSSPGGGIYEQYF
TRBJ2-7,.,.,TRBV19,TGTGCCAGTAGTAGGACGCTGAGCTCCTACGAGCAGTACTTC,CASSRTLSSYEQYF
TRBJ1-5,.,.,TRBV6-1,TGTGCCAGCAGTGGGCGCCTACAGATGTTTAGCAATCAGCCCCAGCATTTT,CASSGRLQMFSNQPQHF
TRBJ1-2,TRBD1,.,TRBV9,TGTGCCAGCAGCGCCCGACAGGGGTGGAGCTATGGCTACACCTTC,CASSARQGWSYGYTF
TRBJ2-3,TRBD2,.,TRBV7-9,TGTGCCAGCAACTCTACTAGCGGACTCACAGATACGCAGTATTTT,CASNSTSGLTDTQYF
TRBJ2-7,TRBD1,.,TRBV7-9,TGTGCCAGCAGCTTGGTAGACTTACGACAGGGAAAGGCCCACGAGCAGTACTTC,CASSLVDLRQGKAHEQYF
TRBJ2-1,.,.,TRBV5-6,TGTGCCAGCAGCTTGGGTAGTCCGAGGGCCAATGAGCAGTTCTTC,CASSLGSPRANEQFF
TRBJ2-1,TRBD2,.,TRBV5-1,TGCGCCAGCAGCTTGAGTCTAGCGGCTTCATACAATGAGCAGTTCTTC,CASSLSLAASYNEQFF
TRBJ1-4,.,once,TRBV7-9,TGTGCCAGCAGCTTAGCGCGGAGGGAAAGAGCGGAAAAACTGTTTTTT,CASSLARRERAEKLFF
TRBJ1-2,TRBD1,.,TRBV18,TGTGCCAGCTCATTCGGGACAGGGCATGGCTACACCTTC,CASSFGTGHGYTF
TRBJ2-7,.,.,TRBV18,TGTGCCAGCTCACCACCCATGGGGGGCGAGCAGTACTTC,CASSPPMGGEQYF